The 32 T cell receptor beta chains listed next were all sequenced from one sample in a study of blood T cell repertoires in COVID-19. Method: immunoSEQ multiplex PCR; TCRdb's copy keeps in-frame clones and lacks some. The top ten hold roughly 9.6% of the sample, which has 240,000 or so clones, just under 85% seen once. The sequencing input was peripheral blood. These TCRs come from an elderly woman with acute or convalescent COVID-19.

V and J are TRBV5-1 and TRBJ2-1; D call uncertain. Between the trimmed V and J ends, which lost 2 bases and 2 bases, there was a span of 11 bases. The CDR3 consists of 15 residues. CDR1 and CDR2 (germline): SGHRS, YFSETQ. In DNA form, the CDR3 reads TGCGCCAGCAGCTTACGGCAGGATACCTACAATGAGCAGTTCTTC. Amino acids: CASSLRQDTYNEQFF.

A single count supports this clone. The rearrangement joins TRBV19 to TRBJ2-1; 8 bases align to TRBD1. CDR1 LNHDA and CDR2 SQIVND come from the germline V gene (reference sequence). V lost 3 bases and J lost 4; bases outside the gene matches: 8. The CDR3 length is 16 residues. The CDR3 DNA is TGTGCCAGTAGTATCAAGAGGACAGGGTCTTACAATGAGCAGTTCTTC. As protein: CASSIKRTGSYNEQFF.

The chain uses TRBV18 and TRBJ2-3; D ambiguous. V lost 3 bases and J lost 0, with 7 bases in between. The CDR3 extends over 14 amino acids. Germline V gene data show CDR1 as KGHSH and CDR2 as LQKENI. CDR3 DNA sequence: TGTGCCAGCTCACCCTATACCAGCACAGATACGCAGTATTTT. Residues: CASSPYTSTDTQYF.

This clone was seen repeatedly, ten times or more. In nucleotides, the CDR3 is TGTGCCAGCAGCCCTTCCCTGGATACGCAGTATTTT. This gives the protein CASSPSLDTQYF. The chain recombines TRBV11-2 with TRBJ2-3; D is undetermined. The ends were cut back, 5 bases at V and 6 bases at J, with 9 bases in the middle. The CDR3 totals 12 residues. CDR1 is SGHAT, CDR2 FQNNGV, per germline.

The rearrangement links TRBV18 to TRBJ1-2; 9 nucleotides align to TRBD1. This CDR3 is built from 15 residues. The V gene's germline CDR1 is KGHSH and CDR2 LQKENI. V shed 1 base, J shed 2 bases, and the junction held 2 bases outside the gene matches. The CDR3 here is CASSPRDRANYGYTF. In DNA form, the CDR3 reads TGTGCCAGCTCACCACGGGACAGGGCCAACTATGGCTACACCTTC.

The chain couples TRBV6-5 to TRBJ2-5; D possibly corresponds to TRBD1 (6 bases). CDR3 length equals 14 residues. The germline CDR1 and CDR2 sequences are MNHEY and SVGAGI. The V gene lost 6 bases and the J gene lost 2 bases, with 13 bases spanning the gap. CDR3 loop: CASSPTGQQETQYF. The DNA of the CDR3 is TGTGCCAGCAGCCCCACCGGACAGCAAGAGACCCAGTACTTC.

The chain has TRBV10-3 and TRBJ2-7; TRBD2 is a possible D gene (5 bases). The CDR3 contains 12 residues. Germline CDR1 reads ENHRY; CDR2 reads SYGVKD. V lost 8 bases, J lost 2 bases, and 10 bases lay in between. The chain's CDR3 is CAIAGDTYEQYF. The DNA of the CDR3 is TGTGCCATCGCCGGGGATACCTACGAGCAGTACTTC.

CDR3 sequence (DNA): TGTGCCAGCAGCCCGGAGGGGGGGCGAGGAGGCGGCTACACCTTC. It yields the protein CASSPEGGRGGGYTF. The genes are TRBV28 and TRBJ1-2; TRBD1 is a possible D gene (6 bases). V was pared by 6 bases and J by 8 bases, with 22 bases between. Germline V gene lookup returns CDR1 MDHEN and CDR2 SYDVKM. The length of the CDR3 is 15 residues.

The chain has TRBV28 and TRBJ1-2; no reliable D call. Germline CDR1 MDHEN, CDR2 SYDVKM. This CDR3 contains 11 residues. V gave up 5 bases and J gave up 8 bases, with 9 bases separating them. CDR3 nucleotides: TGTGCCAGCAGTAACGGCAGGGGCTACACCTTC. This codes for CASSNGRGYTF.

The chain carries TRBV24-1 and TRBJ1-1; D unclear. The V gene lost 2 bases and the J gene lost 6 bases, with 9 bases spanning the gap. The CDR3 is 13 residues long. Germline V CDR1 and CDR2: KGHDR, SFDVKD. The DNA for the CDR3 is TGTGCCACCAGTGATTCCAGACTCTCTGAAGCTTTCTTT. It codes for CATSDSRLSEAFF.

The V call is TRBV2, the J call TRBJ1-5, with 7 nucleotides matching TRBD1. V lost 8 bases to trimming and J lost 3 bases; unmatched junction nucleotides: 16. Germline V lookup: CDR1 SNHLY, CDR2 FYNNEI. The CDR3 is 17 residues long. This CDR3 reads CASVRDSGGANNQPQHF. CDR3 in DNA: TGTGCCAGCGTCCGGGACAGCGGGGGGGCGAACAATCAGCCCCAGCATTTT.

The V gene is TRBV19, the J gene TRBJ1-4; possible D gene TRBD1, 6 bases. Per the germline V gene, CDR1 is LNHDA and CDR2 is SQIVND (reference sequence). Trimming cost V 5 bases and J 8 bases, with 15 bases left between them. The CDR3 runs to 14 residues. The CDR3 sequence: CASSPLRQVEKLFF. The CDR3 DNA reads TGTGCCAGTAGTCCCCTCCGACAGGTCGAAAAACTGTTTTTT.

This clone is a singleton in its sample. The CDR3 region has the DNA TGCGCCAGCAGCTTCAGTGGGGGCCAGACGGAAAAACTGTTTTTT. This sequence encodes CASSFSGGQTEKLFF. The rearrangement links TRBV5-1 to TRBJ1-4, with D perhaps TRBD1 (6 bases). V was clipped by 2 bases and J by 8 bases, with 16 bases between them. CDR3 length: 15 amino acids. CDR1 SGHRS and CDR2 YFSETQ come from the germline V gene.

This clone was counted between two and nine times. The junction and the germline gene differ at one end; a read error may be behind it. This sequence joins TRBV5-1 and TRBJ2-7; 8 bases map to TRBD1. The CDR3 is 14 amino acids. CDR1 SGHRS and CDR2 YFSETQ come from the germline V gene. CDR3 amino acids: CASSLVGQGHEQYF. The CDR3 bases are TGCGCCAGTAGCTTGGTTGGACAGGGTCACGAGCAGTACTTC.

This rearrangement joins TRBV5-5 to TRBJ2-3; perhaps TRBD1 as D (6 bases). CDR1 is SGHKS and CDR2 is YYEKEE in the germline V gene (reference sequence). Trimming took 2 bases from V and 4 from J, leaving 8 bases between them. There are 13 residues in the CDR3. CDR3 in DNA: TGTGCCAGCAGCTTCAGGGGTGCAGATACGCAGTATTTT. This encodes CASSFRGADTQYF. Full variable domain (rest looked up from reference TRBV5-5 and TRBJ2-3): DAGVTQSPTHLIKTRGQQVTLRCSPISGHKSVSWYQQVLGQGPQFIFQYYEKEERGRGNFPDRFSARQFPNYSSELNVNALLLGDSALYLCASSFRGADTQYFGPGTRLTVL.

CDR3 region: CASTVGLRQAFF. The CDR3 coding sequence is TGTGCCAGCACCGTCGGACTCCGGCAGGCTTTCTTT. The V and J genes are TRBV28 and TRBJ1-1; D gene uncertain. Trimming took 7 bases from V and 11 from J, leaving 17 bases between them. The CDR3 has 12 residues. Looked up from germline, CDR1 is MDHEN and CDR2 is SYDVKM.

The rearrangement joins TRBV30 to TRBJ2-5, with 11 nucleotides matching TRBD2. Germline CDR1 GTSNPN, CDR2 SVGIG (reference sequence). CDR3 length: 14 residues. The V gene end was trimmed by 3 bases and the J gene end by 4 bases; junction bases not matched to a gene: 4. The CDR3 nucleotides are TGTGCCTGGAGGTTAGCGGGGGGGGTAGAGACCCAGTACTTC. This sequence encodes CAWRLAGGVETQYF. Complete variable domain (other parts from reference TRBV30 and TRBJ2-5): SQTIHQWPATLVQPVGSPLSLECTVEGTSNPNLYWYRQAAGRGLQLLFYSVGIGQISSEVPQNLSASRPQDRQFILSSKKLLLSDSGFYLCAWRLAGGVETQYFGPGTRLLVL.

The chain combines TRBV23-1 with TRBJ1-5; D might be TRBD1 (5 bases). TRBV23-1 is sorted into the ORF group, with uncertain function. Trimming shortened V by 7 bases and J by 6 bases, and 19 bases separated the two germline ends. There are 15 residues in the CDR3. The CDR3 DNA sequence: TGCGCCAGCATTACAGGCGTGGGTGTGGGTCAGCCCCAGCATTTT. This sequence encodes CASITGVGVGQPQHF.

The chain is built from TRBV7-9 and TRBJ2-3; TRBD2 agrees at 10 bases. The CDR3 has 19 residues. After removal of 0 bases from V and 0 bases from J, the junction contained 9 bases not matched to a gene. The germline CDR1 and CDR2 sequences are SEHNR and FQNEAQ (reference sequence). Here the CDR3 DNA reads TGTGCCAGCAGCTTAGCTAGCGGGGGGCCCTTGACGAGCACAGATACGCAGTATTTT. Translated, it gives CASSLASGGPLTSTDTQYF.

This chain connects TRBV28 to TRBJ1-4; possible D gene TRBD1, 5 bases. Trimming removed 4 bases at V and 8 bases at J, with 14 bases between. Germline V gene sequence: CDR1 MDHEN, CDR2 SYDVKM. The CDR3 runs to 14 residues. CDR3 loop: CASSSGRGREKLFF. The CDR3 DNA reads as TGTGCCAGCAGTTCGGGGCGGGGTCGGGAAAAACTGTTTTTT.

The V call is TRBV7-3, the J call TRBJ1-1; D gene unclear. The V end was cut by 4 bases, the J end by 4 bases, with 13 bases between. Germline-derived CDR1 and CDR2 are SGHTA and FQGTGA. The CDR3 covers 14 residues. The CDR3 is CASSSAGGPTEAFF. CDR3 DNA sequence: TGTGCCAGCAGCTCCGCGGGAGGACCCACTGAAGCTTTCTTT.

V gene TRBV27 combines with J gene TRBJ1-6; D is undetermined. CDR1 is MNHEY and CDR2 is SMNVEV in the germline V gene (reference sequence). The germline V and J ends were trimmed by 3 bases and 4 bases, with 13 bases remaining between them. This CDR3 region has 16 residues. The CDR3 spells CASSLGRTSYNSPLHF. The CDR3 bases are TGTGCCAGCAGTTTGGGCAGAACTTCTTATAATTCACCCCTCCACTTT.

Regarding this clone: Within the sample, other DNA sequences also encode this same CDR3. CDR3 protein: CASSQDSNYGYTF. CDR3 nucleotides: TGTGCCAGCAGCCAAGACAGTAACTATGGCTACACCTTC. This rearrangement joins TRBV3-1 (or the pseudogene TRBV3-2) to TRBJ1-2; D gene unclear. The CDR3 covers 13 residues. Trimming removed 0 bases at V and 1 base at J, with 3 bases between. Germline CDR1 reads LGHDT; CDR2 reads YNNKEL (reference sequence).

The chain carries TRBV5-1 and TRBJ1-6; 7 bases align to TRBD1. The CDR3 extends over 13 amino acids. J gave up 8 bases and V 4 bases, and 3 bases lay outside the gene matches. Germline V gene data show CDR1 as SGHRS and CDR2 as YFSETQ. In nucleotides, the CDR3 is TGCGCCAGCAGCCCGACAGGGTATTCACCCCTCCACTTT. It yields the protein CASSPTGYSPLHF.

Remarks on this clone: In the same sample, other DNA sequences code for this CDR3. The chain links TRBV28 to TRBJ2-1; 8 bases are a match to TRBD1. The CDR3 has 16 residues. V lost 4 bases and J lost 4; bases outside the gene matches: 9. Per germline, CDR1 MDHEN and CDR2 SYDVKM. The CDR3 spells CASSSPGTGSYNEQFF. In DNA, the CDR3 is TGTGCCAGCAGTTCCCCCGGGACAGGCTCATACAATGAGCAGTTCTTC.

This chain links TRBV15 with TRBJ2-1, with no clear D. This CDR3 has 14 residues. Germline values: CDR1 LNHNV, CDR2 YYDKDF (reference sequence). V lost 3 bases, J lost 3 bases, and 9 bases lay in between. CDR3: CATSRGSLYNEQFF. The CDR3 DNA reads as TGTGCCACCAGCAGGGGCAGCCTCTACAATGAGCAGTTCTTC.

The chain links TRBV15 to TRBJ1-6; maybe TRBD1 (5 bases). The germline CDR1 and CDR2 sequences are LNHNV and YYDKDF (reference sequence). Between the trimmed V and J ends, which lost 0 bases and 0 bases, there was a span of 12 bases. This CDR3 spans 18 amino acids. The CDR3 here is CATSRDFQGSSYNSPLHF. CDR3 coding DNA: TGTGCCACCAGCAGAGATTTTCAGGGCAGCTCCTATAATTCACCCCTCCACTTT.

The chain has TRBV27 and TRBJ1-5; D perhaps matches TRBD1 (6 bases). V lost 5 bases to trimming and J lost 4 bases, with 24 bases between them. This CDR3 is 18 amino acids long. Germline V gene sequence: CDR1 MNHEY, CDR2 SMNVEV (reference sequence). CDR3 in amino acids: CASSKPGGRLSFNQPQHF. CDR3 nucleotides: TGTGCCAGCAGTAAGCCGGGGGGGCGCCTCAGCTTTAATCAGCCCCAGCATTTT.

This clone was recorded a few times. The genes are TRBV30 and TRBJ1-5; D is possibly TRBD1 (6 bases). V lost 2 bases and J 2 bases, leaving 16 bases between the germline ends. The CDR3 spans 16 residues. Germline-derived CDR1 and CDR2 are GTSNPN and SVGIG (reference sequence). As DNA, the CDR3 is TGTGCCTGGAGTTTTCATGAACAGGGACGCAATCAGCCCCAGCATTTT. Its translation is CAWSFHEQGRNQPQHF.

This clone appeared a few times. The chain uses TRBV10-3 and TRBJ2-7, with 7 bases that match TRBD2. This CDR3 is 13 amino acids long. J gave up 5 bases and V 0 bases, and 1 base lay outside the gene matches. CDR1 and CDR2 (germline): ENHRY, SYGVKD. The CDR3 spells CAISESGGHEQYF. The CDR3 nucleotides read TGTGCCATCAGTGAGTCGGGAGGGCACGAGCAGTACTTC.

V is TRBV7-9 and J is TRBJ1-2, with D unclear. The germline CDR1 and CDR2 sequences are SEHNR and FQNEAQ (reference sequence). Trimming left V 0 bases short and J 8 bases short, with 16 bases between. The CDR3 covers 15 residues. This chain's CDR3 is CASSLAPGSPVGYTF. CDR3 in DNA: TGTGCCAGCAGCTTAGCGCCAGGTTCTCCGGTCGGCTACACCTTC.

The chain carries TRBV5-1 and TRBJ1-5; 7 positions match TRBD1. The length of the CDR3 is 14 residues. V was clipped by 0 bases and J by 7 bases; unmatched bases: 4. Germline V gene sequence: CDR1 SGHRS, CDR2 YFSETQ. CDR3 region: CASSLGQGEQPQHF. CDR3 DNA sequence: TGCGCCAGCAGCTTGGGCCAGGGGGAGCAGCCCCAGCATTTT.